Listed below are T cell receptor beta chains from one sample, sequenced in a study of blood T cell repertoires in COVID-19. The protocol was immunoSEQ multiplex PCR, while the TCRdb copy is restricted to in-frame clones and leaves out a portion. The sample has 190,000 or so clones, just under 85% seen once. Sequencing input: peripheral blood. The origin of the receptors is a human donor with acute or convalescent COVID-19. The donor label of this sample is uncertain. Each CDR3 is given without its conserved first and last residue. Fields, in order: V gene, J gene, clone size, CDR3 protein. Size is stated for part of the rows, as once, few or many counts, or as a class when the clone is expanded.

V gene: TRBV28
J gene: TRBJ1-2
clone size: -
CDR3 protein: ASSSLRKEDRSYGYT

V gene: TRBV7-2
J gene: TRBJ1-1
clone size: once
CDR3 protein: ASSLGLRTEAF

V gene: TRBV4-2
J gene: TRBJ2-1
clone size: -
CDR3 protein: ASSPRGHNEQF

V gene: TRBV18
J gene: TRBJ2-7
clone size: -
CDR3 protein: ASSPQRGGLGGSYEQY

V gene: TRBV5-4
J gene: TRBJ1-3
clone size: few
CDR3 protein: ASSLAGGISGNTIY

V gene: TRBV2
J gene: TRBJ1-4
clone size: few
CDR3 protein: ASSPMTGFNEKLF

V gene: TRBV6-2/TRBV6-3
J gene: TRBJ1-1
clone size: once
CDR3 protein: ASSSRQGQGAF

V gene: TRBV10-3
J gene: TRBJ2-1
clone size: -
CDR3 protein: AISDLGVNEQF

V gene: TRBV6-5
J gene: TRBJ2-1
clone size: -
CDR3 protein: ASSYSGTSGRSEQF

V gene: TRBV10-1
J gene: TRBJ2-3
clone size: -
CDR3 protein: ASSETPGPTDTQY

V gene: TRBV12-5
J gene: TRBJ2-1
clone size: -
CDR3 protein: ASGLVLAGVHNEQF

V gene: TRBV9
J gene: TRBJ1-2
clone size: -
CDR3 protein: ASSVGGTAYGYT

V gene: TRBV19
J gene: TRBJ2-3
clone size: -
CDR3 protein: ASTTGAGTDTQY

V gene: TRBV5-4
J gene: TRBJ1-1
clone size: -
CDR3 protein: ASSSRTGSITEAF

V gene: TRBV7-2
J gene: TRBJ1-4
clone size: -
CDR3 protein: ASSPTRGEKLF

V gene: TRBV30
J gene: TRBJ2-1
clone size: -
CDR3 protein: AWSPTSGRYEQF

V gene: TRBV28
J gene: TRBJ1-1
clone size: -
CDR3 protein: ASSFGNTEAF

V gene: TRBV2
J gene: TRBJ2-7
clone size: -
CDR3 protein: ASRNRGFANEQY

V gene: TRBV27
J gene: TRBJ1-5
clone size: -
CDR3 protein: ASSPQGAQPQH

V gene: TRBV7-2
J gene: TRBJ2-1
clone size: -
CDR3 protein: ASSPGLAGAEQF

V gene: TRBV12-3/TRBV12-4
J gene: TRBJ2-7
clone size: -
CDR3 protein: ASRSLSSYEQY

V gene: TRBV4-2
J gene: TRBJ1-4
clone size: many
CDR3 protein: ASSLGPQRFEKLF